Below are 15 T cell receptor beta chains sequenced from a single sample in a study of cytomegalovirus exposure and HLA in healthy donors. 13 Jbeta primers and 60 Vbeta primers were used for the PCR. Some clones are missing from TCRdb's copy, which holds only in-frame ones; the method was immunoSEQ multiplex PCR. This sample contains 150,000 or so clones. Sequenced input: PBMCs. These receptors were taken from a woman aged 45-65 years in good health and CMV-seronegative.

This chain uses TRBV5-6 with TRBJ1-2, with TRBD1 as a possible D gene (6 bases). V lost 1 base and J 1 base, leaving 14 bases between the germline ends. Germline V gives CDR1 SGHDT, CDR2 YYEEEE. The CDR3 contains 16 residues. In nucleotides, the CDR3 is TGTGCCAGCAGCTTGCAGACAGGACTTCTTAACTATGGCTACACCTTC. Translating it yields CASSLQTGLLNYGYTF.

The chain uses TRBV27 and TRBJ2-7; TRBD2 matches at 8 bases. Trimming at V came to 3 bases and at J to 3 bases, leaving 4 bases not matched to a gene. In germline, CDR1 is MNHEY, CDR2 SMNVEV (reference sequence). This CDR3 contains 14 residues. The DNA for the CDR3 is TGTGCCAGCAGTTTGATAGCGGGGCACTACGAGCAGTACTTC. This codes for CASSLIAGHYEQYF.

The rearrangement joins TRBV7-8 to TRBJ1-1, with D perhaps TRBD1 (5 bases). This CDR3 comprises 14 residues. Germline CDR1 SGHVS, CDR2 FQNEAQ. Trimming removed 1 base at V and 4 bases at J, with 10 bases between. This CDR3 reads CASSLEQGATEAFF. The CDR3 region has the DNA TGTGCCAGCAGCTTAGAGCAGGGCGCCACTGAAGCTTTCTTT.

The chain joins TRBV7-8 to TRBJ2-7; perhaps TRBD2 as D (6 bases). V shed 5 bases and J shed 7 bases, with 9 bases lying between them. The CDR3 contains 11 residues. Germline lookup yields CDR1 SGHVS and CDR2 FQNEAQ. As DNA, the CDR3 is TGTGCCAGCAGCGCCGGGGGAGAGCAGTACTTC. Protein: CASSAGGEQYF.

V is TRBV28 and J is TRBJ2-1; a weak D match, TRBD1 (5 bases). This CDR3 contains 15 residues. Deletions cut 2 bases from V and 5 bases from J, with 13 bases between. Germline V gene data show CDR1 as MDHEN and CDR2 as SYDVKM. The CDR3 DNA is TGTGCCAGCAGTTTAGGGGTCAGGGCGGACAATGAGCAGTTCTTC. It codes for CASSLGVRADNEQFF.

V and J are TRBV6-6 and TRBJ1-6, with D perhaps TRBD1 (5 bases). V gave up 2 bases and J gave up 5 bases, with 10 bases separating them. From germline, CDR1 is MNHNY and CDR2 SVGAGI (reference sequence). CDR3 length equals 15 residues. The CDR3 bases are TGTGCCAGCAGTTACAGGGGTCAGGATAATTCACCCCTCCACTTT. The encoded protein is CASSYRGQDNSPLHF.

The V gene is TRBV5-6, the J gene TRBJ2-7; D unclear. The CDR3 is 13 residues long. Trimming removed 0 bases from V and 0 bases from J, with 4 bases in between. The germline V gene has CDR1 SGHDT and CDR2 YYEEEE. CDR3 coding DNA: TGTGCCAGCAGCTTGGCCGTCTCCTACGAGCAGTACTTC. Protein sequence: CASSLAVSYEQYF.

This chain uses TRBV30 with TRBJ2-5, with no clear D. The V end lost 1 base, the J end lost 4 bases, and 19 bases lay between the germline ends. Per the germline V gene, CDR1 is GTSNPN and CDR2 is SVGIG (reference sequence). This CDR3 is 16 amino acids long. CDR3 sequence reads: CAWSALTATPGETQYF. CDR3 bases: TGTGCCTGGAGTGCCCTGACGGCCACGCCGGGAGAGACCCAGTACTTC.

According to its frequency, this clone is medium-sized. The V call is TRBV18, the J call TRBJ1-1; TRBD1 agrees at 7 bases. The CDR3 consists of 13 residues. Looked up from germline, CDR1 is KGHSH and CDR2 is LQKENI. V shed 6 bases and J 4 bases; nucleotides not matched to a gene: 5. The CDR3 DNA reads TGTGCCAGCTCCACGACAGGGAGCACTGAAGCTTTCTTT. Its protein product is CASSTTGSTEAFF.

The rearrangement links TRBV11-2 to TRBJ2-3, with 12 bases fitting TRBD2. With 5 bases clipped from V and 6 bases from J, the junction kept 15 bases outside the gene matches. This CDR3 is built from 18 residues. CDR1 SGHAT and CDR2 FQNNGV come from the germline V gene. This CDR3 is CASSLGTSGPRYEDTQYF. CDR3 DNA sequence: TGTGCCAGCAGCCTAGGGACTAGCGGGCCAAGATATGAGGATACGCAGTATTTT.

The rearrangement joins TRBV28 to TRBJ2-7; 7 bases are shared with TRBD1. The CDR3 extends over 13 amino acids. The trim removed 8 bases at V and 2 bases at J, leaving 6 bases unmatched. The germline gives CDR1 MDHEN, CDR2 SYDVKM. As DNA, the CDR3 is TGTGCCAGCCAGACGGGACAGCCCTACGAGCAGTACTTC. It encodes CASQTGQPYEQYF.

V is TRBV10-3 and J is TRBJ1-1, with D perhaps TRBD1 (6 bases). CDR3 length: 15 residues. Per germline, CDR1 ENHRY and CDR2 SYGVKD. V gave up 2 bases and J gave up 0 bases, with 10 bases separating them. CDR3 protein: CAISEKDSMNTEAFF. CDR3 nucleotide sequence: TGTGCCATCAGTGAGAAGGACAGTATGAACACTGAAGCTTTCTTT.

The chain joins TRBV18 to TRBJ2-2; tentatively, D is TRBD1 (6 bases). The germline gives CDR1 KGHSH, CDR2 LQKENI. Trimming pared 5 bases from V and 7 bases from J, leaving 20 bases between. The CDR3 is 16 residues long. CDR3 sequence reads: CASSTRQEKHYGELFF. The CDR3 nucleotides are TGTGCCAGCTCAACAAGACAGGAAAAACACTACGGGGAGCTGTTTTTT.

The rearrangement links TRBV28 to TRBJ2-3; 9 bases map to TRBD2. The CDR3 is 18 amino acids. V was clipped by 3 bases and J by 5 bases; unmatched bases: 15. Germline loops: CDR1 MDHEN, CDR2 SYDVKM. The CDR3 is CASSFRLPKRGVRDTQYF. The CDR3 bases are TGTGCCAGCAGTTTTCGGTTGCCCAAGCGGGGGGTAAGAGATACGCAGTATTTT.

The chain carries TRBV10-3 and TRBJ1-6, with TRBD1 identical over 8 bases. CDR1 is ENHRY, CDR2 SYGVKD, per germline. CDR3 length: 15 residues. V shed 6 bases, J shed 6 bases, and the junction held 7 bases outside the gene matches. CDR3 loop: CAISPGQGGNSPLHF. CDR3 nucleotide sequence: TGTGCCATCAGCCCCGGACAGGGTGGTAATTCACCCCTCCACTTT.